The 21 T cell receptor beta chains below all came from one sample that was sequenced in a study of neurological immune-mediated disorders. TCRdb used MiXCR to reprocess the 5' RACE reads, holding one entry per CDR3 protein. The data hold some 38,000 distinct CDR3 sequences, with roughly 5% observed a single time. The sample comprised CD4+ T cells from blood. All receptors come from a man between 18 and 35 years old in good health.

Many counts were recorded for this clonotype. The chain has TRBV7-6 and TRBJ2-7; 9 bases map to TRBD1. The CDR3 is 14 amino acids. The V gene end was trimmed by 3 bases and the J gene end by 3 bases; junction bases not matched to a gene: 3. Germline-derived CDR1 and CDR2 are SGHVS and FNYEAQ. The CDR3 DNA reads as TGTGCCAGCAGCTTTGGGACAGGGAACTACGAGCAGTACTTC. Amino acids: CASSFGTGNYEQYF. Complete variable domain (other parts from reference TRBV7-6 and TRBJ2-7): GAGVSQSPRYKVTKRGQDVALRCDPISGHVSLYWYRQALGQGPEFLTYFNYEAQQDKSGLPNDRFSAERPEGSISTLTIQRTEQRDSAMYRCASSFGTGNYEQYFGPGTRLTVT.

This clonotype was detected many times. The V call is TRBV7-2, the J call TRBJ2-7; 8 nucleotides agree with TRBD1. The CDR3 covers 16 residues. Germline assignment: CDR1 SGHTA and CDR2 FQGNSA. With 3 bases clipped from V and 1 base from J, the junction kept 8 bases outside the gene matches. The chain's CDR3 is CASSFGAGGQSYEQYF. The CDR3, as DNA: TGTGCCAGCAGCTTCGGGGCAGGGGGCCAATCCTACGAGCAGTACTTC.

This clonotype turned up a few times. The chain recombines TRBV4-2 with TRBJ1-2; D unclear. Trimming cost V 0 bases and J 5 bases, with 7 bases left between them. This CDR3 region has 13 residues. Germline lookup yields CDR1 LGHNA and CDR2 YNFKEQ. The CDR3 loop is CASSQDLTYGYTF. CDR3 nucleotide sequence: TGTGCCAGCAGCCAAGATTTGACGTATGGCTACACCTTC.

This clonotype was seen ten or more times. The chain carries TRBV7-9 and TRBJ2-6; D is possibly TRBD1 or TRBD2 (5 bases each). Germline CDR1 is SEHNR and CDR2 is FQNEAQ (reference sequence). V was pared by 5 bases and J by 0 bases, with 14 bases between. The CDR3 sequence is 17 residues long. The CDR3 region is CASSPGRSRSGANVLTF. CDR3 nucleotides: TGTGCCAGCAGCCCGGGACGGTCCCGCTCTGGGGCCAACGTCCTGACTTTC.

This clonotype was counted ten times or more. This chain connects TRBV7-3 to TRBJ2-2; D uncertain. The germline gives CDR1 SGHTA, CDR2 FQGTGA. CDR3 length equals 15 residues. V lost 4 bases to trimming and J lost 5 bases, with 14 bases between them. The CDR3 nucleotides are TGTGCCAGCAGCTCTCGCCTCTTGGGGACCGGGGAGCTGTTTTTT. Its translation: CASSSRLLGTGELFF.

This clonotype was recorded at least ten times. The rearrangement uses TRBV6-6 and TRBJ1-4; TRBD1 aligns across 8 bases. Germline trimming cut 6 bases from V and 8 bases from J; bases unmatched to any gene: 5. Germline values: CDR1 MNHNY, CDR2 SVGAGI (reference sequence). CDR3 size: 13 residues. CDR3 sequence: CASRATGEEKLFF. The CDR3 DNA is TGTGCCAGCAGAGCGACAGGGGAGGAAAAACTGTTTTTT.

This clonotype was detected many times. The J gene is TRBJ2-5, the V gene TRBV20-1; possible D gene TRBD1, 6 bases. Germline V lookup: CDR1 DFQATT, CDR2 SNEGSKA (reference sequence). This CDR3 contains 15 residues. V lost 0 bases, J lost 1 base, and 12 bases lay in between. CDR3 residues: CSARDRQGSQETQYF. DNA of the CDR3: TGCAGTGCTAGAGATCGGCAGGGGAGCCAAGAGACCCAGTACTTC.

This clonotype was counted many times. The rearrangement uses TRBV27 and TRBJ2-7; D is ambiguous. In germline, CDR1 is MNHEY, CDR2 SMNVEV (reference sequence). CDR3 length: 14 amino acids. V lost 3 bases and J lost 3, with 12 bases in between. CDR3 nucleotide sequence: TGTGCCAGCAGTTTTTCTCTGTTAGGCTACGAGCAGTACTTC. Protein: CASSFSLLGYEQYF.

This clonotype has at least ten counts. The chain joins TRBV6-6 to TRBJ1-1, with 8 bases that match TRBD1. V lost 10 bases to trimming and J lost 5 bases; unmatched junction nucleotides: 6. The germline V gene encodes CDR1 MNHNY and CDR2 SVGAGI (reference sequence). The length of the CDR3 is 12 residues. The CDR3: CAIRTGRTEAFF. The DNA for the CDR3 is TGTGCCATCCGGACAGGGCGGACTGAAGCTTTCTTT.

This clonotype was recorded at least ten times. The chain combines TRBV11-2 with TRBJ1-2, with 10 bases lining up with TRBD1. V trimming: 8 bases; J trimming: 8 bases; junction bases outside the gene matches: 23. CDR1 and CDR2 (germline): SGHAT, FQNNGV. CDR3 length: 18 residues. The CDR3 DNA reads as TGTGCCAGCTTCCCCCTACAGGGACAGGGGTCGAGACGAAGGGGCTACACCTTC. Its translation is CASFPLQGQGSRRRGYTF.

This clonotype was found many times. The J gene is TRBJ2-7, the V gene TRBV4-3, with D hard to call. This CDR3 is 16 amino acids long. Per the germline V gene, CDR1 is LGHNA and CDR2 is YSLEER. The germline V and J ends were trimmed by 0 bases and 2 bases, with 14 bases remaining between them. This CDR3 is CASSQDYSLFTYEQYF. The CDR3 coding sequence is TGCGCCAGCAGCCAAGATTATAGCCTTTTCACCTACGAGCAGTACTTC.

This clonotype was found many times. The J gene is TRBJ2-3, the V gene TRBV20-1; 8 bases agree with TRBD2. From germline, CDR1 is DFQATT and CDR2 SNEGSKA (reference sequence). This CDR3 spans 16 amino acids. V shed 3 bases, J shed 6 bases, and the junction held 14 bases outside the gene matches. CDR3: CSASPRGSGVGDTQYF. CDR3 sequence (DNA): TGCAGTGCTAGCCCCCGTGGTAGCGGGGTAGGGGATACGCAGTATTTT.

Many counts were recorded for this clonotype. The genes are TRBV6-1 and TRBJ1-1, with D perhaps matching TRBD1 (5 bases). Germline V gene data show CDR1 as MNHNS and CDR2 as SASEGT. This CDR3 spans 13 amino acids. The germline V and J ends were trimmed by 7 bases and 3 bases, with 12 bases remaining between them. The CDR3 protein is CASIVRGHTEAFF. The DNA of the CDR3 is TGTGCCAGCATAGTAAGGGGTCACACTGAAGCTTTCTTT.

This clonotype was observed many times. The chain links TRBV7-6 to TRBJ1-6, with D maybe TRBD1 (5 bases). V was shortened by 5 bases and J by 4 bases, with 15 bases between the two germline ends. Per the germline V gene, CDR1 is SGHVS and CDR2 is FNYEAQ. The CDR3 has 16 amino acids. The DNA of the CDR3 is TGTGCCAGCAGCATTAGCGGGACGGCTTATAATTCACCCCTCCACTTT. It specifies CASSISGTAYNSPLHF. Variable domain in full (rest from reference TRBV7-6 and TRBJ1-6): GAGVSQSPRYKVTKRGQDVALRCDPISGHVSLYWYRQALGQGPEFLTYFNYEAQQDKSGLPNDRFSAERPEGSISTLTIQRTEQRDSAMYRCASSISGTAYNSPLHFGNGTRLTVT.

This clonotype appeared many times. This chain links TRBV12-3 or TRBV12-4 with TRBJ1-1; D possibly corresponds to TRBD1 (5 bases). The V and J ends lost 4 bases and 6 bases respectively, with 15 bases between them. This CDR3 has 14 residues. Here the CDR3 DNA reads TGTGCCAGCAGTTACCGGGGGTTTAGCCCTGAAGCTTTCTTT. It specifies CASSYRGFSPEAFF.

This clonotype was detected many times. The gene calls are TRBV5-1 and TRBJ2-1; TRBD1 matches 7 bases. Germline assignment: CDR1 SGHRS and CDR2 YFSETQ. After removal of 4 bases from V and 5 bases from J, the junction contained 9 bases not matched to a gene. The CDR3 contains 15 residues. CDR3 in amino acids: CASSGRGTANNEQFF. CDR3 nucleotide sequence: TGCGCCAGCAGCGGAAGAGGGACAGCAAACAATGAGCAGTTCTTC.

The table lists this clonotype with many counts. J is TRBJ2-1 and V is TRBV6-5; perhaps TRBD1 as D (6 bases). Trimming pared 8 bases from V and 7 bases from J, leaving 24 bases between. This CDR3 spans 16 amino acids. The germline V gene has CDR1 MNHEY and CDR2 SVGAGI. Written as DNA, the CDR3 is TGTGCCAGCCACAGTAGCCCCGTACAGGGTCCTAATGAGCAGTTCTTC. Protein sequence: CASHSSPVQGPNEQFF.

In this sample, this clonotype turned up many times. This chain joins TRBV10-3 and TRBJ1-2; tentative D call: TRBD1 (5 bases). The CDR3 is 14 residues long. From germline, CDR1 is ENHRY and CDR2 SYGVKD. V lost 2 bases and J lost 1, with 8 bases in between. The CDR3 DNA reads as TGTGCCATCAGTGAGCAGGGTTTTAACTATGGCTACACCTTC. It yields the protein CAISEQGFNYGYTF.

The table lists this clonotype with a count of one. This chain joins TRBV10-3 and TRBJ1-3, with unresolved D. The V end lost 10 bases, the J end lost 3 bases, and 10 bases lay between the germline ends. CDR1 is ENHRY and CDR2 is SYGVKD in the germline V gene. The CDR3 runs to 12 residues. This chain's CDR3 is CATRTVGNTIYF. CDR3 nucleotides: TGTGCCACCCGAACAGTTGGAAACACCATATATTTT.

The table lists this clonotype with many counts. The chain is built from TRBV6-2 or TRBV6-3 and TRBJ1-1; D not certain. Trimming pared 0 bases from V and 9 bases from J, leaving 8 bases between. Germline CDR1 is MNHEY and CDR2 is SVGEGT. This CDR3 is built from 12 residues. CDR3: CASSYSSLQAFF. Written as DNA, the CDR3 is TGTGCCAGCAGTTACTCGTCCCTACAAGCTTTCTTT.

This clonotype was picked up many times. The V call is TRBV5-6, the J call TRBJ1-2; D may be TRBD1 (6 bases). The CDR3 spans 14 residues. Trimming cost V 2 bases and J 5 bases, with 13 bases left between them. Germline V gives CDR1 SGHDT, CDR2 YYEEEE. In DNA form, the CDR3 reads TGTGCCAGCAGCTTAGGACAGAACCAATATGGCTACACCTTC. Translation: CASSLGQNQYGYTF.